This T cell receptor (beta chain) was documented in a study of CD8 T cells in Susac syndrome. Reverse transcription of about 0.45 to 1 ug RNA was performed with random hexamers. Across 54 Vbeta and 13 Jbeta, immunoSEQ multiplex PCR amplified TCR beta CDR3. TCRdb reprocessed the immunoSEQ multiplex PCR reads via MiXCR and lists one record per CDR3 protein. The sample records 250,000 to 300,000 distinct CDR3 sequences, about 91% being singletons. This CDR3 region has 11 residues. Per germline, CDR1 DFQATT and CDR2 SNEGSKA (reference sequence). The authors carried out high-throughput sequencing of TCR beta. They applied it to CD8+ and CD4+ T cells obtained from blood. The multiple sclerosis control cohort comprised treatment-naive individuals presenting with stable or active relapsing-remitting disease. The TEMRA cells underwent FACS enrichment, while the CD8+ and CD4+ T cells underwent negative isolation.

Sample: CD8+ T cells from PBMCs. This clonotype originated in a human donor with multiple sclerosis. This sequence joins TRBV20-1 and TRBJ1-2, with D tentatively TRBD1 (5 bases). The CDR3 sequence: CTTWGFYGYTF. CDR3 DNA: TGCACCACATGGGGGTTCTATGGCTACACCTTC.